This TCR beta chain was sequenced during a study of shared clonotypes between healthy human individuals. Background on the study: Two women and a few men aged 18 to 49 served as donors. Study conclusions and caveats: The researchers took only blood, and tissue repertoires probably look different.

The CDR3 is 13 residues long. Germline loops: CDR1 MNHNS, CDR2 SASEGT. Deletions cut 5 bases from V and 0 bases from J, with 8 bases between. Evenly divided among several immunoSEQ plates was the genomic DNA of each subset. In the source study's methods: Filtering differed, since immunoSEQ gave only junction sequences and no quality scores. Some clones are missing from TCRdb's copy, which holds only in-frame ones; the method was immunoSEQ multiplex PCR. Clonal size and the V and J genes are those of that table, whereas D and trimming came from the DNA. The sample holds about 470,000 clones; around 79% are singletons and the top ten take approximately 13%. Comment on this clone: Its target is unknown.

The chain uses TRBV6-1 and TRBJ2-7, with D possibly being TRBD1 (5 bases). The source of this sequence is a woman between 35 and 50 years old in good health. Some clones in this sample may be carry-over from other donors' samples. Sequenced input: PBMCs. CDR3 nucleotides: TGTGCCAGCAGTCAGGACAACTCCTACGAGCAGTACTTC. This translates into CASSQDNSYEQYF.